This T cell receptor beta chain was identified during a study of blood T cells in healthy people across ages (dated by TCRdb to 2014 to 2015). With regard to the full study: In model experiments, template switching captured about one uniquely barcoded TCR beta cDNA molecule for every two T cells. The study measured age-related changes in TCR beta repertoire diversity using deep sequencing normalized with unique cDNA molecular identifiers. Donors were grouped into four age groups: young (average roughly 17 years), middle-aged (around 39), aged (around 60) and long-lived (just over 80). To avoid experimental bias, donors of different ages were distributed randomly across sequencing lanes. Two additional independent replicas of 1 million unique cDNA reads from the same blood draw were analyzed for two donors (one aged 18 to 30 and one aged 80 or older). The investigation overall reported the following: As age increased, observed TCR beta diversity per million T cells dropped in a roughly linear way, and a significant reduction was already evident by age around 41. Because profiling used bulk unsorted PBMCs, naive and antigen-experienced compartments could not be compared conclusively. Compared with the aged group, the long-lived group had more naive CD4+ T cells, fewer expanded clones and increased TCR diversity, suggesting age selection. Estimates of total diversity based on one million sequenced T cells were considered lower bounds and underestimates. A strong correlation was found between observed TCR beta diversity and the percentage of naive T cells measured by flow cytometry. Because donor CMV infection status was unknown, age-related changes in expanded clonotypes were potentially confounded.

Receptor libraries were prepared by 5' RACE. Data came from an Illumina HiSeq 2500. The second PCR ran for roughly 7 to 11 cycles and used a J-beta primer mix along with a sample-barcoded 5' primer. A unique molecular identifier was introduced onto each TCR beta cDNA molecule by a template-switch 5' adaptor carrying 12 random nucleotides. Each sample yielded at least 2.5 million CDR3-containing paired-end reads. All of the RNA was converted into first-strand cDNA using the Mint cDNA synthesis kit, with a TRBC-specific oligonucleotide serving as the primer. After uracil-DNA glycosylase treatment, a first 18-cycle PCR used universal primers M1SS and BC2_uni_R on all cDNA. For the original study's pipeline: Normalization of each sample was performed by random selection of 1 million high-quality reads, each carrying a distinct molecular identifier. Instead of being binned into consensus sequences, reads with shared molecular identifiers were discarded. CDR3 identification, clonotype clustering and error correction used MiTCR with a Q25 quality threshold and the strictest error-elimination algorithm. A nonparametric unseen species model using Euler transformation provided a lower-bound estimate of total TCR beta diversity. TCRdb reprocessing: public reads trimmed at Q25 with fastp, clones called with MiXCR, in-frame beta chains kept. Records with the same CDR3 protein are collapsed into one entry carrying the most frequent genes and DNA. None of the V and J calls come from the authors' own analysis; TCRdb made them. Here the sample has 650,000 to 950,000 distinct CDR3 sequences; around 45% occur a single time. The ten largest clonotypes hold around 21% of the sample.

Systemically healthy Caucasian individuals from Russia, some 38 in total and aged about 6 to 95 years, were included as donors. Each donor gave ten milliliters of peripheral blood, collected into EDTA-treated Vacutainer tubes. PBMCs were isolated by Ficoll-Paque density-gradient centrifugation, with at least 6 million obtained per sample. Total RNA was extracted from PBMCs with Trizol reagent, with at least 5 micrograms obtained per sample. For every donor, flow cytometry on a PBMC aliquot measured the percentage of naive CD45RAhigh/CD27high T cells. As concerns this clonotype: The antigen it recognizes is unknown. Nothing much larger sits one base from this clone, and base qualities are not available.

The germline V gene specifies MNHNS as CDR1 and SASEGT as CDR2. At the junction V is shortened by 3 bases and J by 6 bases, with 15 bases in between. The CDR3 runs 15 residues from the cysteine to the phenylalanine. The DNA shown is the 45-base CDR3, in frame from base 1. The TCR sequence derives from a man aged 55 to 70 in good health. Recombination connected TRBV6-1 to TRBJ2-1, and perhaps TRBD2 as D gene, on 7 matching bases. Sample: blood. The nucleotide sequence reads TGTGCCAGCAGTGAGCCTCCTGGGGGGGCCAATGAGCAGTTCTTC. Its translation is CASSEPPGGANEQFF.